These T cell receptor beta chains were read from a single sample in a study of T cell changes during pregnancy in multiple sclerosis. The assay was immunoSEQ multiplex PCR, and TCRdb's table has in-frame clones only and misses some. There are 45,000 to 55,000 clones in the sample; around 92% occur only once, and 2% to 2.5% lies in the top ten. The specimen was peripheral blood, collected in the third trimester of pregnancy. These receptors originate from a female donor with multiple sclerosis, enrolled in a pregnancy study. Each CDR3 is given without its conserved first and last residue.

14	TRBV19	ASSIPSGGSSYEQY
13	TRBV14	ASKRSQGPTGELF
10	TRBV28	ASSLPQYEQF
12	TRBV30	ALTGTGFTDTQY
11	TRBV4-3	ASSQDPGGEQY
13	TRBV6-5	ASSFRDRYTDTQY
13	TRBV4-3	ASSQGTVQAYEQY
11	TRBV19	ASSGSRAETQY
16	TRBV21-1	ASSKAARGVGLPYEQY
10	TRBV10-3	AISREGIAQY
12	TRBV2	ASKDRLGTDTQY
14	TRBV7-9	ASSLLAGGGHGEQF
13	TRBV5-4	ASSLGQGDGETQY
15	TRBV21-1	ASSKVVEAGAIYGYT
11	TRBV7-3	ASRPGFFDEAF
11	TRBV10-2	ASRSGGGQPQH
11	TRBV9	ASSPGEGNTIY
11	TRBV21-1	ASSKGGGYEQY
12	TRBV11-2	ASSLVAGAHGYT
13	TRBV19	ASRWGQGGGYEQY
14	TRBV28	ASSLQPGQATYEQY
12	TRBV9	ASSPLLYTDTQY
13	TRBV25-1	ASSGSSGRADEQY
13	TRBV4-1	ASSQELRYTDTQY
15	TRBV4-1	ASSQDLSNLAKNIQY
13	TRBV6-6	ASRQEGAVGTEAF
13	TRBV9	ASSGTSGSFETQY